This T cell receptor beta chain was profiled in a study of T cells in Graves' hyperthyroidism and ophthalmopathy. Study results and limitations: Most thyroid clonotypes that were expanded above 0.001 also turned up in blood.

What was amplified from RNA transcripts were TCR beta CDR3 regions. During a first-round RT-PCR of the TCR CDR3, the HTBI primer set was used. TCRdb used MiXCR to reprocess the multiplex PCR reads, holding one entry per CDR3 protein. The repertoire has a few hundred thousand distinct CDR3 sequences, about 16% of them found once; the top ten carry approximately 32%. The CDR3 is 13 residues long. Germline values: CDR1 DFQATT, CDR2 SNEGSKA (reference sequence). V was shortened by 4 bases and J by 5 bases, with 12 bases between the two germline ends. This clonotype was recorded many times. The antigen remains undetermined.

The chain is built from TRBV20-1 and TRBJ1-5; weak D call: TRBD1 (6 bases). The sequence was collected from a young woman with Graves' hyperthyroidism. The sample taken for sequencing was blood. DNA of the CDR3: TGCAGTGCTAAAGGACAGTTGGATCAGCCCCAGCATTTT. Encoded protein: CSAKGQLDQPQHF.